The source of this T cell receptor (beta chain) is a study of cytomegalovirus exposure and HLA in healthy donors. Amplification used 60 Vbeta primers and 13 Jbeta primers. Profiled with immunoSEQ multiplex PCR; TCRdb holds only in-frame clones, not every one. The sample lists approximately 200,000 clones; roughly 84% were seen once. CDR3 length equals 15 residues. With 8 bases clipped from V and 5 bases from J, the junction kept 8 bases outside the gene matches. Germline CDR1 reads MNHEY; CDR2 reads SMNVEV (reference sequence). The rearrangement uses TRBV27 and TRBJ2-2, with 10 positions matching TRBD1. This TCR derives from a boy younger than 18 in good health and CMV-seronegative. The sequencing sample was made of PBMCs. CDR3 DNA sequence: TGTGCCAGCGGACCGCGGACAGGGGGTACCGGGGAGCTGTTTTTT. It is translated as CASGPRTGGTGELFF.